Shown below are 24 T cell receptor beta chains from a single sample sequenced in a study of human T cells and chemical hapten exposure. Stated time point: patch test 1, 2 weeks after DPC sensitization. The sample's treatment: therapeutic diphenylcyclopropenone sensitization with weekly scalp DPC. One entry per CDR3 protein, called by TCRdb with MiXCR from the RACE reads. The data show some 180,000 distinct CDR3 sequences, 20% to 25% seen once. The starting material was whole blood, obtained in connection with sensitization to the hapten diphenylcyclopropenone (DPC). The receptor set was obtained from a woman between 50 and 59 years old with alopecia areata. Some clones in this sample may be carry-over from other donors' samples.

This clonotype was seen a few times. The chain has TRBV20-1 and TRBJ2-7; D call uncertain. This CDR3 has 16 amino acids. V gave up 1 base and J gave up 1 base, with 17 bases separating them. Germline values: CDR1 DFQATT, CDR2 SNEGSKA (reference sequence). Written as DNA, the CDR3 is TGCAGTGCTAGAGTTTGGACCCTTTCCACTTCCTACGAGCAGTACTTC. This encodes CSARVWTLSTSYEQYF.

For this clonotype: A single base separates this from a much larger clone, so it may be a read error. This sequence joins TRBV7-8 and TRBJ1-1; the D is unclear. CDR1 and CDR2 (germline): SGHVS, FQNEAQ. The CDR3 has 12 residues. The ends were cut back, 1 base at V and 2 bases at J, with 2 bases in the middle. Here the CDR3 reads CASSLDNTEAFF. The CDR3 DNA sequence: TGTGCCAGCAGCTTAGATAACACTGAAGCTTTCTTT.

This clonotype was counted between two and nine times. J is TRBJ2-2 and V is TRBV20-1; the match to TRBD2 covers 10 bases. With 1 base clipped from V and 5 bases from J, the junction kept 4 bases outside the gene matches. From germline, CDR1 is DFQATT and CDR2 SNEGSKA (reference sequence). The CDR3 contains 15 residues. The CDR3: CSARVWTSGTGELFF. The CDR3 bases are TGCAGTGCTAGAGTCTGGACTAGCGGTACCGGGGAGCTGTTTTTT.

This clonotype showed up just a few times. The chain employs TRBV6-1 and TRBJ1-2, with D possibly being TRBD1 (6 bases). The CDR3 is 18 amino acids. V shed 4 bases and J shed 2 bases, with 23 bases lying between them. Germline assignment: CDR1 MNHNS and CDR2 SASEGT. The CDR3 region is CASSARTDLPTINYGYTF. In nucleotides, the CDR3 is TGTGCCAGCAGTGCGAGGACAGACCTACCAACAATCAACTATGGCTACACCTTC.

The genes are TRBV20-1 and TRBJ2-6; 8 bases align to TRBD2. The germline V gene encodes CDR1 DFQATT and CDR2 SNEGSKA (reference sequence). V was clipped by 4 bases and J by 3 bases; unmatched bases: 11. There are 17 residues in the CDR3. The CDR3, as DNA: TGCAGTGCTACCCCAGCGGGAGCCCCTTTTGGGGCCAACGTCCTGACTTTC. Translation: CSATPAGAPFGANVLTF.

This chain connects TRBV2 to TRBJ2-3; 7 positions agree with TRBD2. Germline trimming cut 8 bases from V and 3 bases from J; bases unmatched to any gene: 5. CDR1 is SNHLY, CDR2 FYNNEI, per germline. The CDR3 contains 13 residues. This CDR3 is CASGERETDTQYF. CDR3 DNA: TGTGCCAGCGGGGAGCGGGAAACAGATACGCAGTATTTT.

The chain has TRBV28 and TRBJ2-1; D is unclear. The CDR3 length is 13 residues. V was pared by 3 bases and J by 8 bases, with 11 bases between. Germline CDR1 MDHEN, CDR2 SYDVKM. The CDR3 loop is CASSFSTDYEQFF. DNA for the CDR3: TGTGCCAGCAGTTTCTCCACTGACTATGAGCAGTTCTTC.

This clonotype was picked up many times. The chain couples TRBV25-1 to TRBJ2-7, with 8 bases fitting TRBD1. Germline CDR1 and CDR2: MGHDK and SYGVNS. The CDR3 contains 12 residues. Trimming took 2 bases from V and 9 from J; bases not matched to a gene: 3. The CDR3 loop reads CASSEGQGRQYF. The CDR3 coding sequence is TGTGCCAGCAGTGAAGGACAGGGAAGGCAGTACTTC.

The CDR3, as DNA: TGTGCCAGCAGTTGGGGGCACGGAGAGGATGGCTACACCTTC. Its translation: CASSWGHGEDGYTF. This chain joins TRBV7-2 and TRBJ1-2; maybe TRBD1 (6 bases). Trimming removed 6 bases at V and 6 bases at J, with 17 bases between. The CDR3 extends over 14 amino acids. Germline CDR1 is SGHTA and CDR2 is FQGNSA.

The rearrangement joins TRBV29-1 to TRBJ2-6; 7 bases line up with TRBD1. Germline values: CDR1 SQVTM, CDR2 ANQGSEA. The CDR3 is made up of 16 amino acids. Germline trimming cut 6 bases from V and 0 bases from J; bases unmatched to any gene: 8. CDR3 nucleotide sequence: TGCAGCGTGTTGGCCGGGACAGACTCTGGGGCCAACGTCCTGACTTTC. This encodes CSVLAGTDSGANVLTF.

This clonotype showed up just a few times. The chain links TRBV5-1 to TRBJ2-3; D unclear. This CDR3 contains 17 residues. Per the germline V gene, CDR1 is SGHRS and CDR2 is YFSETQ. The V end lost 0 bases, the J end lost 0 bases, and 14 bases lay between the germline ends. The CDR3: CASSLGAARTSTDTQYF. CDR3 in DNA: TGCGCCAGCAGCTTGGGTGCGGCGCGCACTAGCACAGATACGCAGTATTTT.

The rearrangement links TRBV29-1 to TRBJ1-1; TRBD1 is a possible D gene (5 bases). This CDR3 contains 14 residues. V was trimmed by 7 bases and J by 4 bases, leaving 19 bases between them. Germline CDR1 and CDR2: SQVTM and ANQGSEA. Here the CDR3 DNA reads TGCAGCGCAAGTACTGACGGGGGGTCCACTGAAGCTTTCTTT. This encodes CSASTDGGSTEAFF. Variable domain in full (rest from reference TRBV29-1 and TRBJ1-1): SAVISQKPSRDICQRGTSLTIQCQVDSQVTMMFWYRQQPGQSLTLIATANQGSEATYESGFVIDKFPISRPNLTFSTLTVSNMSPEDSSIYLCSASTDGGSTEAFFGQGTRLTVV.

This clonotype has only a few counts. DNA of the CDR3: TGCGCCAGCAGCTTGGACCGGCAGACAGCCTACGAGCAGTACTTC. Amino acid sequence: CASSLDRQTAYEQYF. The chain has TRBV5-1 and TRBJ2-7, with D possibly TRBD1 on 5 matching bases. V lost 0 bases to trimming and J lost 2 bases, with 12 bases between them. The germline gives CDR1 SGHRS, CDR2 YFSETQ. This CDR3 contains 15 residues.

This CDR3 reads CSALISGGNEQFF. CDR3 coding DNA: TGCAGTGCTCTCATAAGCGGGGGCAATGAGCAGTTCTTC. The chain joins TRBV20-1 to TRBJ2-1, with TRBD2 matching over 8 bases. Trimming removed 5 bases from V and 6 bases from J; junction bases left unmatched: 6. This CDR3 is built from 13 residues. The germline CDR1 and CDR2 sequences are DFQATT and SNEGSKA (reference sequence).

V is TRBV3-1 and J is TRBJ2-7; 8 bases fit TRBD2. Per the germline V gene, CDR1 is LGHDT and CDR2 is YNNKEL (reference sequence). V dropped 4 bases and J dropped 7; count of bases not matched to a gene: 6. The CDR3 has 13 residues. CDR3 sequence (DNA): TGTGCCAGCAGCCCGGGACTAGTGCGGGAGCAGTACTTC. Protein: CASSPGLVREQYF.

This clonotype was picked up a small number of times. The V call is TRBV5-1, the J call TRBJ2-3; 7 bases are shared with TRBD1. The germline CDR1 and CDR2 sequences are SGHRS and YFSETQ. V gave up 4 bases and J gave up 4 bases; unmatched junction bases: 12. The CDR3 totals 16 residues. As DNA, the CDR3 is TGCGCCAGCAGCCCCGAGACAGGGTTTGGCGCAGATACGCAGTATTTT. This gives the protein CASSPETGFGADTQYF.

This chain uses TRBV20-1 with TRBJ1-2; 9 bases fit TRBD1. CDR1 and CDR2 from the germline V gene are DFQATT and SNEGSKA (reference sequence). Germline trimming cut 6 bases from V and 10 bases from J; bases unmatched to any gene: 12. This CDR3 is built from 13 residues. CDR3 nucleotides: TGCAGTGCCCGACCCCCGGGACAGGGAGCCTACACCTTC. Translation gives CSARPPGQGAYTF.

This clonotype was observed many times. The V call is TRBV28, the J call TRBJ2-3, with TRBD2 identical over 11 bases. CDR1 is MDHEN and CDR2 is SYDVKM in the germline V gene. V dropped 9 bases and J dropped 4; count of bases not matched to a gene: 3. CDR3 size: 13 residues. The CDR3, as DNA: TGTGCCAGTCTAGCGGGAGGCTCAGATACGCAGTATTTT. Translating gives CASLAGGSDTQYF.

V usage is TRBV2 and J usage is TRBJ1-5; D is unclear. V was cut by 6 bases and J by 7 bases, with 10 bases left in between. The germline CDR1 and CDR2 sequences are SNHLY and FYNNEI. The CDR3 totals 12 residues. CDR3 sequence: CASSPGIQPQHF. DNA for the CDR3: TGTGCCAGCAGCCCCGGAATACAGCCCCAGCATTTT.

V and J are TRBV3-1 and TRBJ2-1; 8 nucleotides agree with TRBD2. Germline assignment: CDR1 LGHDT and CDR2 YNNKEL (reference sequence). CDR3 length equals 17 residues. The V gene end was trimmed by 4 bases and the J gene end by 0 bases; junction bases not matched to a gene: 8. CDR3 sequence reads: CASSPSSGIPSYNEQFF. CDR3 coding DNA: TGTGCCAGCAGCCCTAGTAGCGGGATCCCCTCCTACAATGAGCAGTTCTTC.

This chain's CDR3 is CASSGQWRNTEAFF. Here the CDR3 DNA reads TGTGCCAGCAGTGGACAGTGGAGGAACACTGAAGCTTTCTTT. This rearrangement joins TRBV2 to TRBJ1-1; D might be TRBD1 (5 bases). The CDR3 extends over 14 amino acids. Trimming took 4 bases from V and 1 from J, leaving 10 bases between them. Germline V gene sequence: CDR1 SNHLY, CDR2 FYNNEI. The full variable domain, with the rest looked up from reference TRBV2 and TRBJ1-1, is EPEVTQTPSHQVTQMGQEVILRCVPISNHLYFYWYRQILGQKVEFLVSFYNNEISEKSEIFDDQFSVERPDGSNFTLKIRSTKLEDSAMYFCASSGQWRNTEAFFGQGTRLTVV.

This clonotype was seen a few times. The genes are TRBV25-1 and TRBJ2-7, with 7 nucleotides matching TRBD1. The V and J ends lost 4 bases and 2 bases, in that order; junction bases with no gene match: 5. The CDR3 is 14 residues long. CDR1 is MGHDK, CDR2 SYGVNS, per germline. CDR3 in DNA: TGTGCCAGCAGTGGAAGACAGGGCGCCTACGAGCAGTACTTC. Encoded protein: CASSGRQGAYEQYF.

The rearrangement joins TRBV21-1 to TRBJ2-7; the DNA was not compared with TRBD1, the D call given in the table. TRBV21-1 is classified as a pseudogene. There are 18 residues in the CDR3. In DNA form, the CDR3 reads TGTGCCAGCAGTACACGATTGATCCGACAGGGCACTACCTACGAGCAGTACTTC. Its translation: CASSTRLIRQGTTYEQYF.

This chain uses TRBV15 with TRBJ1-1; D is ambiguous. Germline CDR1 is LNHNV and CDR2 is YYDKDF (reference sequence). The V and J ends lost 7 bases and 5 bases respectively, with 14 bases between them. This CDR3 is 13 amino acids long. The CDR3 sequence is CATKEMRETEAFF. The CDR3 coding sequence is TGTGCCACCAAGGAGATGCGGGAAACTGAAGCTTTCTTT.